This paragraph reports one T cell receptor (beta chain). As yet, its antigen is unknown. The data stem from a study of PD-1 blockade in classical Hodgkin lymphoma. The study's findings and limits: Those starting nivolumab under 1 year post-ASCT were excluded. The CD4+ diversity rise by C4D1 was clearest in complete responders.

There are 17 residues in the CDR3. Trimming cost V 6 bases and J 2 bases; bases outside gene matches: 6. The germline gives CDR1 SNHLY, CDR2 FYNNEI. Libraries were prepared by immunoSEQ multiplex PCR; TCRdb keeps only in-frame clonotypes and omits some of them. This sample yields about 24,000 clones, of which about four fifths are seen a single time; around a fifth belongs to the top ten. Every patient relapsed after autologous stem cell transplantation, and brentuximab vedotin exposure varied. This TCR derives from a human donor with classical Hodgkin lymphoma. This material consisted of peripheral blood mononuclear cells (PBMCs), taken before the second cycle of nivolumab. The V and J genes are TRBV2 and TRBJ2-2; 13 bases align to TRBD2. CDR3 amino acids: CASRRTSGGVNTGELFF. The CDR3 DNA follows: TGTGCCAGCAGGAGGACTAGCGGGGGAGTAAACACCGGGGAGCTGTTTTTT.